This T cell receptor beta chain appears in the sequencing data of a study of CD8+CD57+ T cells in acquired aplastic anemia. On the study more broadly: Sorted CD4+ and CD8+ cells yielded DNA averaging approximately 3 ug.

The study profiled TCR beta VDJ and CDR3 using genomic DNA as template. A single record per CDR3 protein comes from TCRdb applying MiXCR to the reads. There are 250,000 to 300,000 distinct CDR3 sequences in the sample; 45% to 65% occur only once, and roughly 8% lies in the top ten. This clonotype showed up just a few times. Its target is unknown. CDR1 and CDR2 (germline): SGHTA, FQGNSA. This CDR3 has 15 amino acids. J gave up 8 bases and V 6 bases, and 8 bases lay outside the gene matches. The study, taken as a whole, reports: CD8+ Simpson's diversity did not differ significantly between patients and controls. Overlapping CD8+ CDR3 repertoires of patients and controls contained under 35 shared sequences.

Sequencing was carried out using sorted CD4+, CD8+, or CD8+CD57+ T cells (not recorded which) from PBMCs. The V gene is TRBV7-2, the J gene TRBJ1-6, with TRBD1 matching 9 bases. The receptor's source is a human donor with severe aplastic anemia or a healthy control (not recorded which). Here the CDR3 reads CASRVSGQGYSPLHF. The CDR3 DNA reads TGTGCCAGCAGGGTCTCCGGACAGGGGTATTCACCCCTCCACTTT.